Shown below are 30 T cell receptor beta chains from a single sample sequenced in a study of OX40 agonist ivuxolimab in advanced cancers. Sequencing was performed with immunoSEQ multiplex PCR; in TCRdb, only in-frame clones are kept and a portion is missing. This sample has about 30,000 clones, with approximately 78% found just once. Sequenced material: CD4+ or CD8+ T cells sorted from blood, taken in a trial of the OX40 agonist ivuxolimab. Source of these receptors: an adult with an advanced solid tumor such as melanoma, head and neck, liver or kidney cancer.

This chain uses TRBV5-6 with TRBJ1-2; the D gene is possibly TRBD1 (6 bases). The V gene's germline CDR1 is SGHDT and CDR2 YYEEEE. Trimming pared 4 bases from V and 0 bases from J, leaving 13 bases between. The CDR3 runs to 15 residues. CDR3 amino acids: CASSLDRTSNYGYTF. CDR3 DNA: TGTGCCAGCAGCCTCGACAGGACTTCTAACTATGGCTACACCTTC.

The rearrangement links TRBV6-6 to TRBJ2-1, with D possibly called TRBD1 or TRBD2 (5 bases each). Germline-derived CDR1 and CDR2 are MNHNY and SVGAGI (reference sequence). Trimming took off 0 bases at V and 4 bases at J, with 13 bases between the two ends. This CDR3 comprises 16 residues. The DNA for the CDR3 is TGTGCCAGCAGTTACTCGCAGGGAGAACTATACAATGAGCAGTTCTTC. Protein product: CASSYSQGELYNEQFF.

The V and J genes are TRBV5-6 and TRBJ2-7; D unresolved. V shed 0 bases and J shed 5 bases, with 15 bases lying between them. Germline V gives CDR1 SGHDT, CDR2 YYEEEE. The CDR3 spans 15 residues. The CDR3 DNA follows: TGTGCCAGCAGCTTGGCCAGGCAGGTACCCGACGAGCAGTACTTC. Protein sequence: CASSLARQVPDEQYF.

The chain uses TRBV27 and TRBJ2-2, with D unresolved. Germline-derived CDR1 and CDR2 are MNHEY and SMNVEV (reference sequence). CDR3 size: 14 residues. Trimming took off 5 bases at V and 5 bases at J, with 12 bases between the two ends. CDR3 nucleotides: TGTGCCAGCAGTGCGACTGGGTGGACCGGGGAGCTGTTTTTT. Translation: CASSATGWTGELFF.

The chain recombines TRBV9 with TRBJ2-7; tentative D call: TRBD1 (6 bases). CDR1 and CDR2 from the germline V gene are SGDLS and YYNGEE. This CDR3 has 14 amino acids. The V gene lost 3 bases and the J gene lost 2 bases, with 12 bases spanning the gap. This CDR3 is CASSETGRTYEQYF. CDR3 coding DNA: TGTGCCAGCAGCGAGACAGGTCGTACCTACGAGCAGTACTTC.

The chain recombines TRBV2 with TRBJ2-3, with D perhaps matching TRBD1 (5 bases). V lost 1 base and J 4 bases, leaving 9 bases between the germline ends. The CDR3 covers 14 residues. Germline V lookup: CDR1 SNHLY, CDR2 FYNNEI. CDR3: CASSEGQGPDTQYF. The CDR3 nucleotides read TGTGCCAGCAGTGAAGGCCAGGGCCCAGATACGCAGTATTTT. Filled out from reference TRBV2 and TRBJ2-3, the complete variable domain reads EPEVTQTPSHQVTQMGQEVILRCVPISNHLYFYWYRQILGQKVEFLVSFYNNEISEKSEIFDDQFSVERPDGSNFTLKIRSTKLEDSAMYFCASSEGQGPDTQYFGPGTRLTVL.

The gene calls are TRBV7-8 and TRBJ2-3; tentative D call: TRBD2 (5 bases). The CDR3 covers 16 residues. Per the germline V gene, CDR1 is SGHVS and CDR2 is FQNEAQ. Between the trimmed V and J ends, which lost 8 bases and 3 bases, there was a span of 21 bases. In DNA form, the CDR3 reads TGTGCCAGCCTCCCAGGACCGTCCAGGAGGACAGATACGCAGTATTTT. It specifies CASLPGPSRRTDTQYF.

The rearrangement uses TRBV5-4 and TRBJ2-7, with D uncertain. Looked up from germline, CDR1 is SGHNT and CDR2 is YYREEE (reference sequence). This CDR3 is built from 14 residues. V was trimmed by 0 bases and J by 2 bases, leaving 9 bases between them. The CDR3 nucleotides are TGTGCCAGCAGCTTGGGGGCCTCACCCTACGAGCAGTACTTC. This translates into CASSLGASPYEQYF.

V is TRBV27 and J is TRBJ2-3; D possibly corresponds to TRBD2 (5 bases). This CDR3 has 16 residues. With 8 bases removed from V and 4 bases from J, the gap between germline ends came to 22 bases. Germline lookup yields CDR1 MNHEY and CDR2 SMNVEV (reference sequence). The CDR3 region is CASAFDTRLAADTQYF. The DNA for the CDR3 is TGTGCCAGCGCCTTCGACACTAGGCTAGCAGCAGATACGCAGTATTTT.

The chain employs TRBV27 and TRBJ2-5; 7 bases are a match to TRBD1. The closer fit of TRBJ2-7 to the DNA end suggests the J call may be wrong. The CDR3 has 14 residues. CDR1 is MNHEY and CDR2 is SMNVEV in the germline V gene (reference sequence). CDR3 in DNA: TGTGCCAGCAGTTCGACAGGGTTAAGCTACGAGCAGTACTTC. It yields the protein CASSSTGLSYEQYF.

V usage is TRBV7-6 and J usage is TRBJ1-4; no clear D gene. Germline V gene lookup returns CDR1 SGHVS and CDR2 FNYEAQ. V lost 8 bases to trimming and J lost 7 bases, with 17 bases between them. The CDR3 has 14 amino acids. The CDR3 DNA is TGTGCCAGCCCGGGGAGGCTTCTAGTTGAAAAACTGTTTTTT. Protein: CASPGRLLVEKLFF.

V usage is TRBV9 and J usage is TRBJ1-5, with a tentative D call TRBD1 (5 bases). CDR3 length: 16 amino acids. V shed 7 bases and J shed 7 bases, with 24 bases lying between them. CDR1 and CDR2 (germline): SGDLS, YYNGEE. CDR3 amino acids: CASRSFGGGAQQPQHF. CDR3 sequence (DNA): TGTGCCAGCCGAAGTTTCGGGGGAGGGGCCCAGCAGCCCCAGCATTTT.

The rearrangement joins TRBV6-4 to TRBJ1-1; D possibly corresponds to TRBD1 (5 bases). Trimming stripped 8 bases from V and 4 bases from J, with 17 bases between. Germline assignment: CDR1 MRHNA and CDR2 SNTAGT. The CDR3 has 14 amino acids. CDR3 region: CASLFGTEITEAFF. DNA for the CDR3: TGTGCCAGCCTATTCGGGACGGAAATCACTGAAGCTTTCTTT.

The rearrangement links TRBV19 to TRBJ1-5; TRBD1 is a possible D gene (6 bases). V was pared by 5 bases and J by 7 bases, with 21 bases between. Germline lookup yields CDR1 LNHDA and CDR2 SQIVND (reference sequence). This CDR3 is built from 16 residues. The CDR3 reads CASSSSTGSLGQPQHF. The CDR3 nucleotides read TGTGCCAGTAGTTCTTCGACAGGCTCCCTGGGACAGCCCCAGCATTTT.

V is TRBV6-8 and J is TRBJ1-1; tentative D call: TRBD1 (5 bases). Trimming took 5 bases from V and 1 from J, leaving 8 bases between them. Germline V gene data show CDR1 as MNHGY and CDR2 as SAAAGT. This CDR3 has 13 amino acids. CDR3 loop: CASSEGQNTEAFF. Here the CDR3 DNA reads TGTGCCAGCAGTGAAGGACAGAACACTGAAGCTTTCTTT.

The gene calls are TRBV27 and TRBJ2-3; D is uncertain. The CDR3 extends over 11 amino acids. V shed 4 bases and J shed 4 bases, with 3 bases lying between them. The V gene's germline CDR1 is MNHEY and CDR2 SMNVEV (reference sequence). In nucleotides, the CDR3 is TGTGCCAGCAGTTCGGCAGATACGCAGTATTTT. Amino acid sequence: CASSSADTQYF.

The rearrangement links TRBV28 to TRBJ2-7; tentatively, D is TRBD1 (6 bases). There are 14 residues in the CDR3. The germline V gene encodes CDR1 MDHEN and CDR2 SYDVKM. The germline V and J ends were trimmed by 3 bases and 1 base, with 10 bases remaining between them. The CDR3 sequence is CASSLWGRSYEQYF. CDR3 coding DNA: TGTGCCAGCAGTTTGTGGGGGCGGTCCTACGAGCAGTACTTC. Full variable domain (remainder filled in from reference TRBV28 and TRBJ2-7): DVKVTQSSRYLVKRTGEKVFLECVQDMDHENMFWYRQDPGLGLRLIYFSYDVKMKEKGDIPEGYSVSREKKERFSLILESASTNQTSMYLCASSLWGRSYEQYFGPGTRLTVT.

This clone turned up a few times. V is TRBV4-3 and J is TRBJ1-2; TRBD1 might be the D (5 bases). Trimming cost V 0 bases and J 4 bases, with 15 bases left between them. This CDR3 has 16 amino acids. Germline V lookup: CDR1 LGHNA, CDR2 YSLEER. The CDR3 region has the DNA TGCGCCAGCAGCCAAGAGGCAAGGGACTATAGCTATGGCTACACCTTC. Translated, it gives CASSQEARDYSYGYTF.

The genes are TRBV30 and TRBJ2-2, with D unclear. The germline V gene encodes CDR1 GTSNPN and CDR2 SVGIG (reference sequence). The CDR3 is 14 amino acids. Trimming took off 0 bases at V and 1 base at J, with 6 bases between the two ends. The CDR3, as DNA: TGTGCCTGGAGTGTCGACCTGAACACCGGGGAGCTGTTTTTT. Its translation is CAWSVDLNTGELFF.

The chain is built from TRBV30 and TRBJ1-3, with 9 positions matching TRBD1. The V gene's germline CDR1 is GTSNPN and CDR2 SVGIG (reference sequence). After removal of 0 bases from V and 0 bases from J, the junction contained 6 bases not matched to a gene. This CDR3 contains 17 residues. This CDR3 is CAWSVGTGRYSGNTIYF. The CDR3 DNA follows: TGTGCCTGGAGTGTGGGGACAGGGCGATACTCTGGAAACACCATATATTTT.

The chain combines TRBV27 with TRBJ1-6; the match to TRBD1 covers 7 bases. V lost 0 bases to trimming and J lost 5 bases; unmatched junction nucleotides: 4. CDR3 size: 16 residues. Germline assignment: CDR1 MNHEY and CDR2 SMNVEV (reference sequence). The CDR3 DNA follows: TGTGCCAGCAGTTTATCGGGGACAGCCAATAATTCACCCCTCCACTTT. The encoded protein is CASSLSGTANNSPLHF.

The chain links TRBV6-5 to TRBJ1-5; 9 bases are shared with TRBD1. This CDR3 spans 14 amino acids. In germline, CDR1 is MNHEY, CDR2 SVGAGI. Trimming at V came to 5 bases and at J to 7 bases, leaving 6 bases not matched to a gene. CDR3 sequence reads: CASSPGQGQQPQHF. The CDR3 coding sequence is TGTGCCAGCAGTCCTGGACAGGGGCAACAGCCCCAGCATTTT.

The chain has TRBV30 and TRBJ1-1; no clear D. The V gene's germline CDR1 is GTSNPN and CDR2 SVGIG (reference sequence). V lost 8 bases, J lost 1 base, and 8 bases lay in between. The CDR3 length is 11 residues. The CDR3 protein is CARRSNTEAFF. Written as DNA, the CDR3 is TGTGCCAGACGATCGAACACTGAAGCTTTCTTT.

This clone came up once. V usage is TRBV5-1 and J usage is TRBJ2-3; D is possibly TRBD1 (5 bases). The CDR3 sequence is 15 residues long. The germline V gene has CDR1 SGHRS and CDR2 YFSETQ. The ends were cut back, 3 bases at V and 1 base at J, with 12 bases in the middle. CDR3 sequence reads: CASSSRARGTDTQYF. DNA of the CDR3: TGCGCCAGCAGCTCCAGGGCGCGAGGCACAGATACGCAGTATTTT.

The chain employs TRBV27 and TRBJ1-1, with 7 bases matching TRBD1. From germline, CDR1 is MNHEY and CDR2 SMNVEV (reference sequence). The ends lost 2 bases at V and 1 base at J; junction bases unmatched: 1. The CDR3 totals 14 residues. The CDR3 DNA sequence: TGTGCCAGCAGTTTAGGACAGGCGAACACTGAAGCTTTCTTT. Protein product: CASSLGQANTEAFF.

CDR3 in DNA: TGTGCCTGGAGTGTACGCGGGGGGCTCTATGGCTACACCTTC. Amino acids: CAWSVRGGLYGYTF. The chain carries TRBV30 and TRBJ1-2, with D maybe TRBD1 (6 bases). The CDR3 totals 14 residues. Deletions cut 0 bases from V and 4 bases from J, with 12 bases between. Germline lookup yields CDR1 GTSNPN and CDR2 SVGIG (reference sequence).

The chain uses TRBV5-4 and TRBJ2-5; 8 bases map to TRBD1. Germline V CDR1 and CDR2: SGHNT, YYREEE (reference sequence). The CDR3 runs 15 residues. The V segment lost 3 bases and the J segment 4 bases; nucleotides outside the gene matches: 8. The CDR3 nucleotides are TGTGCCAGCAGCTCGAACAGGGGGTTGGGAGAGACCCAGTACTTC. Translated: CASSSNRGLGETQYF.

The V and J genes are TRBV7-6 and TRBJ2-7; 9 bases map to TRBD1. The CDR3 is 17 amino acids. Germline CDR1 SGHVS, CDR2 FNYEAQ. V lost 6 bases, J lost 2 bases, and 14 bases stayed unmatched. CDR3: CASRSRDREGGPYEQYF. CDR3 sequence (DNA): TGTGCCAGCAGAAGCCGGGACAGGGAAGGGGGACCCTACGAGCAGTACTTC.

V usage is TRBV5-6 and J usage is TRBJ2-1; 7 nucleotides agree with TRBD1. The CDR3 extends over 13 amino acids. The V gene's germline CDR1 is SGHDT and CDR2 YYEEEE. V lost 2 bases to trimming and J lost 8 bases; unmatched junction nucleotides: 4. The CDR3 sequence: CASSLQGFDEQFF. The CDR3 region has the DNA TGTGCCAGCAGCTTACAGGGGTTCGATGAGCAGTTCTTC.

The gene calls are TRBV19 and TRBJ1-2; the D is unclear. The germline CDR1 and CDR2 sequences are LNHDA and SQIVND (reference sequence). The V gene lost 0 bases and the J gene lost 4 bases, with 15 bases spanning the gap. The CDR3 is 16 residues long. DNA of the CDR3: TGTGCCAGTAGTATAGATCGAGTCTCCCCGCTCTATGGCTACACCTTC. Amino acid sequence: CASSIDRVSPLYGYTF.